The 3 T cell receptor beta chains below all came from one sample that was sequenced in a study of Tregs in tolerant kidney transplant recipients. TCRdb keeps only in-frame clones here, not all; method: immunoSEQ multiplex PCR. The sample spans tens of thousands of clones; the ten largest clones claim 0.83%. The material sequenced was CD4+ T cells from blood, taken before the transplant. Receptors were obtained from a human donor who received a combined kidney and bone marrow transplant.

On this clone: The CDR3 is cut off 3 residues early in the read; its end comes from the germline J gene. The chain recombines TRBV5-6 with TRBJ1-2; 9 bases match TRBD1. The V segment lost 6 bases and the J segment 4 bases; nucleotides outside the gene matches: 10. The CDR3 loop spans 15 amino acids. Germline CDR1 and CDR2: SGHDT and YYEEEE. CDR3 sequence reads: CASTHFTQGAYGYTF. Incomplete CDR3 DNA: TGTGCCAGCACCCATTTTACACAGGGGGCCTATGGC.

Turning to this clone: The CDR3 end lies 3 residues beyond the end of the read and is filled in from the germline J gene. V is TRBV7-6 and J is TRBJ1-6; D not resolved. CDR1 and CDR2 from the germline V gene are SGHVS and FNYEAQ. The germline V and J ends were trimmed by 1 base and 6 bases, with 10 bases remaining between them. The CDR3 runs 15 residues. CDR3 region: CASSLGFGLNSPLHF. CDR3 DNA, as far as it was read: TGTGCCAGCAGCTTAGGGTTTGGCCTTAATTCACCC.

In the case of this clone: The missing CDR3 end, 3 residues past where the read stops, is filled in from the germline J gene. The chain links TRBV7-9 to TRBJ2-1, with TRBD1 identical over 8 bases. Looked up from germline, CDR1 is SEHNR and CDR2 is FQNEAQ (reference sequence). There are 15 residues in the CDR3. The junction had 12 bases not matched to a gene; V was cut back by 5 bases and J by 9 bases. The sequenced CDR3 bases are TGTGCCAGCAGCAAGCGACAGGGGCTTAGTGTTGAG. Its translation: CASSKRQGLSVE. Given in full, the CDR3 is CASSKRQGLSVEQFF. The variable domain in full, with the rest retrieved from reference TRBV7-9 and TRBJ2-1, is DTGVSQNPRHKITKRGQNVTFRCDPISEHNRLYWYRQTLGQGPEFLTYFQNEAQLEKSRLLSDRFSAERPKGSFSTLEIQRTEQGDSAMYLCASSKRQGLSVEQFFGPGTRLTVL.